Below are 30 T cell receptor beta chains sequenced from a single sample in a study of cytomegalovirus exposure and HLA in healthy donors. Use of 60 Vbeta and 13 Jbeta primers characterized the PCR. The table came from immunoSEQ multiplex PCR; TCRdb's copy has only in-frame clones and leaves some out. The table has roughly 100,000 clones, 60% to 80% seen once. The sequencing input was PBMCs. These TCRs come from a boy between 10 and 17 years old in good health and CMV-seronegative.

This clone was seen a handful of times. This chain uses TRBV5-1 with TRBJ2-3, with TRBD2 matching 10 bases. Per the germline V gene, CDR1 is SGHRS and CDR2 is YFSETQ. This CDR3 has 17 residues. The V gene end was trimmed by 0 bases and the J gene end by 1 base; junction bases not matched to a gene: 5. CDR3 amino acids: CASSLGAGGPGTDTQYF. The DNA of the CDR3 is TGCGCCAGCAGCTTGGGAGCGGGAGGGCCGGGCACAGATACGCAGTATTTT.

The chain is built from TRBV28 and TRBJ2-7; D perhaps matches TRBD2 (5 bases). Looked up from germline, CDR1 is MDHEN and CDR2 is SYDVKM. V was cut by 3 bases and J by 11 bases, with 14 bases left in between. The CDR3 is made up of 12 amino acids. As DNA, the CDR3 is TGTGCCAGCAGTTTCAGTGGAGGTCTGGAGTACTTC. Its protein is CASSFSGGLEYF. Using reference TRBV28 and TRBJ2-7 for the parts outside the CDR3, the full variable domain is DVKVTQSSRYLVKRTGEKVFLECVQDMDHENMFWYRQDPGLGLRLIYFSYDVKMKEKGDIPEGYSVSREKKERFSLILESASTNQTSMYLCASSFSGGLEYFGPGTRLTVT.

V gene TRBV5-1 combines with J gene TRBJ1-6; TRBD1 aligns across 7 bases. Per germline, CDR1 SGHRS and CDR2 YFSETQ. V lost 0 bases, J lost 7 bases, and 7 bases stayed unmatched. The CDR3 has 16 amino acids. CDR3 sequence reads: CASSLARGTENSPLHF. The CDR3, as DNA: TGCGCCAGCAGCTTGGCCAGGGGGACAGAGAATTCACCCCTCCACTTT.

The sample holds a few counts of this clone. V usage is TRBV7-8 and J usage is TRBJ1-5; TRBD1 might be the D (6 bases). The CDR3 spans 15 residues. From germline, CDR1 is SGHVS and CDR2 FQNEAQ. V was shortened by 4 bases and J by 4 bases, with 14 bases between the two germline ends. CDR3 sequence (DNA): TGTGCCAGCAGCTCGGGGACAAAACAAAATCAGCCCCAGCATTTT. Protein product: CASSSGTKQNQPQHF. Supplemented by reference TRBV7-8 and TRBJ1-5, the full variable domain reads GAGVSQSPRYKVAKRGQDVALRCDPISGHVSLFWYQQALGQGPEFLTYFQNEAQLDKSGLPSDRFFAERPEGSVSTLKIQRTQQEDSAVYLCASSSGTKQNQPQHFGDGTRLSIL.

The chain carries TRBV19 and TRBJ2-3, with TRBD2 as a possible D gene (6 bases). The germline CDR1 and CDR2 sequences are LNHDA and SQIVND (reference sequence). The CDR3 spans 14 residues. Trimming removed 6 bases from V and 2 bases from J, with 12 bases in between. DNA of the CDR3: TGTGCCAGTAGCGGGAGAGGGGTCACAGATACGCAGTATTTT. Translated: CASSGRGVTDTQYF.

The chain couples TRBV30 to TRBJ2-5; D not certain. CDR1 and CDR2 (germline): GTSNPN, SVGIG (reference sequence). V gave up 5 bases and J gave up 1 base, with 8 bases separating them. The CDR3 is 12 residues long. The CDR3 loop reads CAWGASQETQYF. In DNA form, the CDR3 reads TGTGCCTGGGGTGCCAGCCAAGAGACCCAGTACTTC.

The CDR3 here is CASSQEAGEGNSPLHF. CDR3 sequence (DNA): TGCGCCAGCAGCCAAGAGGCGGGGGAAGGTAATTCACCCCTCCACTTT. The chain is built from TRBV4-3 and TRBJ1-6; possibly TRBD1 for D (5 bases). The CDR3 contains 16 residues. Trimming cost V 0 bases and J 6 bases, with 12 bases left between them. CDR1 LGHNA and CDR2 YSLEER come from the germline V gene.

The chain carries TRBV10-2 and TRBJ2-3, with D possibly being TRBD2 (5 bases). V lost 7 bases to trimming and J lost 6 bases, with 8 bases between them. From germline, CDR1 is WSHSY and CDR2 SAAADI. The CDR3 length is 11 residues. CDR3 nucleotide sequence: TGCGCCAGCACGACGGGGGATACGCAGTATTTT. Translation: CASTTGDTQYF.

The gene calls are TRBV5-4 and TRBJ2-5; TRBD1 is a possible D gene (6 bases). This CDR3 contains 14 residues. Trimming took off 2 bases at V and 3 bases at J, with 11 bases between the two ends. CDR1 is SGHNT, CDR2 YYREEE, per germline (reference sequence). The CDR3 DNA sequence: TGTGCCAGCAGCTTCCGGGACACGAAAGAGACCCAGTACTTC. Amino acid sequence: CASSFRDTKETQYF.

This clone turned up a few times. The gene calls are TRBV7-9 and TRBJ2-2; 8 nucleotides line up with TRBD1. Trimming removed 3 bases from V and 7 bases from J; junction bases left unmatched: 10. CDR3 size: 16 residues. CDR1 is SEHNR, CDR2 FQNEAQ, per germline (reference sequence). DNA of the CDR3: TGTGCCAGCAGCTTTTCTACCCCCGGACAGGGCGGGGAGCTGTTTTTT. Amino acids: CASSFSTPGQGGELFF.

CDR3 nucleotide sequence: TGTGCCAGCAGCTTATCGGAGGTGAAGCGGGAGACCCAGTACTTC. It is translated as CASSLSEVKRETQYF. The V gene is TRBV7-9, the J gene TRBJ2-5; perhaps TRBD2 as D (5 bases). The CDR3 totals 15 residues. Between the trimmed V and J ends, which lost 2 bases and 5 bases, there was a span of 15 bases. Germline CDR1 SEHNR, CDR2 FQNEAQ (reference sequence).

CDR3 loop: CASSGTSGDTGELFF. The DNA for the CDR3 is TGTGCCAGCAGCGGGACTAGCGGTGACACCGGGGAGCTGTTTTTT. The chain joins TRBV2 to TRBJ2-2; the match to TRBD2 covers 11 bases. The ends lost 6 bases at V and 3 bases at J; junction bases unmatched: 3. The CDR3 has 15 residues. Germline V gene data show CDR1 as SNHLY and CDR2 as FYNNEI.

V and J are TRBV28 and TRBJ2-3; no reliable D call. Germline values: CDR1 MDHEN, CDR2 SYDVKM. The CDR3 runs 15 residues. V was pared by 9 bases and J by 1 base, with 17 bases between. The CDR3 sequence: CASLGVEWGTDTQYF. The DNA of the CDR3 is TGTGCCAGTCTAGGCGTGGAGTGGGGCACAGATACGCAGTATTTT.

The genes are TRBV18 and TRBJ2-7, with 9 nucleotides matching TRBD1. The CDR3 has 17 residues. J gave up 0 bases and V 0 bases, and 6 bases lay outside the gene matches. Germline V gene sequence: CDR1 KGHSH, CDR2 LQKENI. CDR3 nucleotides: TGTGCCAGCTCACCACCCGCGGGACAGGGTGGCTCCTACGAGCAGTACTTC. Its protein is CASSPPAGQGGSYEQYF.

The V gene is TRBV5-4, the J gene TRBJ2-7; the match to TRBD2 covers 7 bases. The V and J ends lost 0 bases and 2 bases, in that order; junction bases with no gene match: 5. Germline V lookup: CDR1 SGHNT, CDR2 YYREEE (reference sequence). This CDR3 has 15 residues. The CDR3 protein is CASSLAWGGAYEQYF. Here the CDR3 DNA reads TGTGCCAGCAGCTTGGCCTGGGGGGGTGCCTACGAGCAGTACTTC. The full variable domain, rest sourced from reference TRBV5-4 and TRBJ2-7, is ETGVTQSPTHLIKTRGQQVTLRCSSQSGHNTVSWYQQALGQGPQFIFQYYREEENGRGNFPPRFSGLQFPNYSSELNVNALELDDSALYLCASSLAWGGAYEQYFGPGTRLTVT.

The sample holds one count of this clone. The rearrangement links TRBV30 to TRBJ1-2, with a tentative D call TRBD1 (6 bases). From germline, CDR1 is GTSNPN and CDR2 SVGIG (reference sequence). The CDR3 totals 13 residues. With 2 bases removed from V and 2 bases from J, the gap between germline ends came to 9 bases. The CDR3 loop reads CAWSPTGNYGYTF. The CDR3 region has the DNA TGTGCCTGGAGTCCAACAGGGAACTATGGCTACACCTTC.

The rearrangement links TRBV5-6 to TRBJ1-4, with D hard to call. The CDR3 spans 17 residues. The V end was cut by 4 bases, the J end by 6 bases, with 22 bases between. The germline V gene encodes CDR1 SGHDT and CDR2 YYEEEE. CDR3 in DNA: TGTGCCAGCAGCCCATCCCCCGGGGAAGTTGAGTATGAAAAACTGTTTTTT. It translates to CASSPSPGEVEYEKLFF.

This chain connects TRBV30 to TRBJ1-6; no firm D call. CDR1 and CDR2 (germline): GTSNPN, SVGIG (reference sequence). V lost 5 bases and J 3 bases, leaving 17 bases between the germline ends. The CDR3 is 16 amino acids. The CDR3 region has the DNA TGTGCCTGGTCCCCCCTCCGAGCTATCTATAATTCACCCCTCCACTTT. Protein: CAWSPLRAIYNSPLHF.

This chain joins TRBV29-1 and TRBJ2-1; TRBD2 agrees at 7 bases. The CDR3 sequence is 15 residues long. Trimming took 7 bases from V and 0 from J; bases not matched to a gene: 9. Germline V gene lookup returns CDR1 SQVTM and CDR2 ANQGSEA. DNA of the CDR3: TGCAGCGGGGGGAGCGGGGCCAGCTCCTACAATGAGCAGTTCTTC. Its translation: CSGGSGASSYNEQFF.

V gene TRBV9 combines with J gene TRBJ1-2; D gene unclear. This CDR3 has 14 amino acids. The V end was cut by 0 bases, the J end by 4 bases, with 10 bases between. CDR1 is SGDLS and CDR2 is YYNGEE in the germline V gene. For the CDR3, the DNA is TGTGCCAGCAGCGTAGAGACGGGAGGCTATGGCTACACCTTC. Protein sequence: CASSVETGGYGYTF. The whole variable domain, remainder taken from reference TRBV9 and TRBJ1-2, is DSGVTQTPKHLITATGQRVTLRCSPRSGDLSVYWYQQSLDQGLQFLIQYYNGEERAKGNILERFSAQQFPDLHSELNLSSLELGDSALYFCASSVETGGYGYTFGSGTRLTVV.

A few counts support this clone. Other DNA sequences in the same sample also yield this CDR3. The rearrangement joins TRBV27 to TRBJ1-6, with TRBD1 as a possible D gene (5 bases). Trimming cost V 6 bases and J 9 bases, with 12 bases left between them. CDR1 MNHEY and CDR2 SMNVEV come from the germline V gene (reference sequence). The CDR3 is 13 amino acids. The CDR3 coding sequence is TGTGCCAGCAGGAAGGGGATTAGTTCACCCCTCCACTTT. Translated, it gives CASRKGISSPLHF.

This clone has only one observation. The chain carries TRBV13 and TRBJ2-7; TRBD1 aligns across 8 bases. CDR1 is PRHDT and CDR2 is FYEKMQ in the germline V gene (reference sequence). The junction had 6 bases not matched to a gene; V was cut back by 6 bases and J by 2 bases. This CDR3 spans 14 amino acids. The CDR3 loop is CASRRLGQAYEQYF. The CDR3 DNA sequence: TGTGCCAGCAGGCGGCTGGGACAGGCCTACGAGCAGTACTTC.

This rearrangement joins TRBV18 to TRBJ1-2, with TRBD1 identical over 9 bases. The J segment lost 4 bases and the V segment lost 3 bases, leaving 6 bases of the junction unmatched. The CDR3 is 15 amino acids. CDR1 KGHSH and CDR2 LQKENI come from the germline V gene. CDR3 bases: TGTGCCAGCTCACCGGGACAGGGACGGGGCTATGGCTACACCTTC. Amino acid sequence: CASSPGQGRGYGYTF.

This clone was found many times. The chain joins TRBV6-1 to TRBJ1-1, with TRBD1 matching over 9 bases. V dropped 1 base and J dropped 4; count of bases not matched to a gene: 4. CDR3 length equals 15 residues. Germline assignment: CDR1 MNHNS and CDR2 SASEGT. CDR3 nucleotide sequence: TGTGCCAGCAGTGAAGAGGCGACAGGGGGCACTGAAGCTTTCTTT. The encoded protein is CASSEEATGGTEAFF.

The chain employs TRBV30 and TRBJ2-1; D may be TRBD2 (5 bases). CDR3 length equals 13 residues. Trimming removed 2 bases at V and 5 bases at J, with 10 bases between. Germline V CDR1 and CDR2: GTSNPN, SVGIG (reference sequence). In DNA, the CDR3 is TGTGCCTGGAGTACGGTAGCGAACAATGAGCAGTTCTTC. Encoded protein: CAWSTVANNEQFF. Full variable domain (outside the CDR3, taken from reference TRBV30 and TRBJ2-1): SQTIHQWPATLVQPVGSPLSLECTVEGTSNPNLYWYRQAAGRGLQLLFYSVGIGQISSEVPQNLSASRPQDRQFILSSKKLLLSDSGFYLCAWSTVANNEQFFGPGTRLTVL.

This clone has only one observation. The chain couples TRBV2 to TRBJ1-2; 9 nucleotides match TRBD1. This CDR3 is built from 14 residues. CDR1 and CDR2 (germline): SNHLY, FYNNEI. The V gene end was trimmed by 2 bases and the J gene end by 8 bases; junction bases not matched to a gene: 6. Written as DNA, the CDR3 is TGTGCCAGCAGTGAATGGGACAGGGTGCCCGGCTACACCTTC. This translates into CASSEWDRVPGYTF.

The gene calls are TRBV20-1 and TRBJ1-2, with TRBD1 matching over 8 bases. Trimming cost V 6 bases and J 7 bases; bases outside gene matches: 1. Per the germline V gene, CDR1 is DFQATT and CDR2 is SNEGSKA (reference sequence). The CDR3 is 10 residues long. CDR3 bases: TGCAGTGCGGACAGGGCTGGCTACACCTTC. Protein sequence: CSADRAGYTF.

This chain links TRBV30 with TRBJ2-2, with D uncertain. The germline CDR1 and CDR2 sequences are GTSNPN and SVGIG (reference sequence). The CDR3 loop spans 12 amino acids. V shed 2 bases and J shed 5 bases, with 6 bases lying between them. The DNA of the CDR3 is TGTGCCTGGAGTCGACAAACCGGGGAGCTGTTTTTT. Translated, it gives CAWSRQTGELFF.

The rearrangement joins TRBV7-8 to TRBJ1-4, with TRBD1 matching 9 bases. CDR3 size: 18 residues. V shed 1 base and J 2 bases; nucleotides not matched to a gene: 8. Germline lookup yields CDR1 SGHVS and CDR2 FQNEAQ. The CDR3: CASSLVQGAIRTNEKLFF. Here the CDR3 DNA reads TGTGCCAGCAGCTTAGTACAGGGGGCAATTAGGACTAATGAAAAACTGTTTTTT.

J is TRBJ2-1 and V is TRBV5-1; 11 nucleotides line up with TRBD2. The germline V gene has CDR1 SGHRS and CDR2 YFSETQ. The CDR3 spans 17 residues. Trimming cost V 4 bases and J 9 bases; bases outside gene matches: 15. Here the CDR3 DNA reads TGCGCCAGCAGCCTTGGGGTTAGCGGGAGGGCCATTTTTGAGCAGTTCTTC. It codes for CASSLGVSGRAIFEQFF.